The 20 T cell receptor beta chains below come from one sample, sequenced in a study of metastatic and nonmetastatic thyroid tumors. With MiXCR, TCRdb reprocessed the PCR reads. This sample has 15,000 to 20,000 clones, with about 24% found just once. Not a single patient had been given any form of treatment at any point before undergoing thyroid surgery. Sequences were obtained from adjacent normal tissue. These TCRs come from a female donor with papillary thyroid cancer or a benign thyroid nodule (not recorded which). Some clones in this sample may be carry-over from other donors' samples.

This chain uses TRBV20-1 with TRBJ2-5; TRBD2 aligns across 8 bases. J gave up 7 bases and V 3 bases, and 13 bases lay outside the gene matches. Germline assignment: CDR1 DFQATT and CDR2 SNEGSKA (reference sequence). This CDR3 has 15 residues. This chain's CDR3 is CSASIVSGTAGTQYF. The DNA for the CDR3 is TGCAGTGCTAGTATTGTTAGCGGGACCGCAGGGACCCAGTACTTC.

J is TRBJ2-7 and V is TRBV5-1, with TRBD1 matching over 11 bases. The CDR3 contains 15 residues. CDR1 SGHRS and CDR2 YFSETQ come from the germline V gene. V shed 2 bases, J shed 2 bases, and the junction held 3 bases outside the gene matches. The DNA of the CDR3 is TGCGCCAGCAGCTTAGGACAGGGGGCAACCTACGAGCAGTACTTC. Translating gives CASSLGQGATYEQYF.

The chain couples TRBV28 to TRBJ1-1; possible D gene TRBD1, 5 bases. V gave up 3 bases and J gave up 1 base, with 9 bases separating them. Per the germline V gene, CDR1 is MDHEN and CDR2 is SYDVKM. The CDR3 is 14 residues long. CDR3 region: CASSFPGTNTEAFF. The CDR3 DNA sequence: TGTGCCAGCAGTTTCCCTGGGACGAACACTGAAGCTTTCTTT.

By its share, this clone is medium-sized. V usage is TRBV12-3 or TRBV12-4 and J usage is TRBJ2-5, with D possibly being TRBD2 (6 bases). The V gene lost 5 bases and the J gene lost 4 bases, with 17 bases spanning the gap. The CDR3 spans 15 residues. The CDR3 reads CASSDSGGRGETQYF. CDR3 nucleotide sequence: TGTGCCAGCAGTGATTCTGGTGGGCGGGGAGAGACCCAGTACTTC.

There are a few counts of this clone. A read error may produce the germline difference seen at one junction end. The rearrangement links TRBV15 to TRBJ1-5; a weak D match, TRBD1 (6 bases). Germline V gene data show CDR1 as LNHNV and CDR2 as YYDKDF (reference sequence). This CDR3 has 16 residues. CDR3 DNA sequence: TGTGCCACTAGCATATCCAACAGGGCTAGCAATCAGCCCCAGCATTTT. Its translation: CATSISNRASNQPQHF.

Judged by abundance, this clone is medium-sized. The chain has TRBV6-1 and TRBJ2-2; D uncertain. The germline CDR1 and CDR2 sequences are MNHNS and SASEGT. Trimming removed 2 bases from V and 1 base from J, with 8 bases in between. This CDR3 region has 15 residues. The CDR3 DNA sequence: TGTGCCAGCAGTGAAAGACGGCTGAACACCGGGGAGCTGTTTTTT. As protein: CASSERRLNTGELFF.

By share, this clone counts as medium-sized. The DNA for the CDR3 is TGTGCCAGCAGACAGGCAAGCAATCAGCCCCAGCATTTT. This encodes CASRQASNQPQHF. The gene calls are TRBV28 and TRBJ1-5, with a tentative D call TRBD1 (5 bases). Germline assignment: CDR1 MDHEN and CDR2 SYDVKM. The V end was cut by 6 bases, the J end by 1 base, with 7 bases between. This CDR3 has 13 residues.

The chain is built from TRBV4-3 and TRBJ1-4, with D unclear. V was pared by 0 bases and J by 7 bases, with 6 bases between. There are 13 residues in the CDR3. Germline CDR1 reads LGHNA; CDR2 reads YSLEER. CDR3 residues: CASSQDYSEKLFF. In DNA form, the CDR3 reads TGCGCCAGCAGCCAAGATTATAGTGAAAAACTGTTTTTT.

The V and J genes are TRBV25-1 and TRBJ1-5; no clear D gene. This CDR3 is 19 amino acids long. CDR1 MGHDK and CDR2 SYGVNS come from the germline V gene. V was trimmed by 5 bases and J by 2 bases, leaving 25 bases between them. CDR3: CASSPLPAGELGGNQPQHF. DNA of the CDR3: TGTGCCAGCAGTCCCTTACCCGCTGGGGAGTTGGGAGGCAATCAGCCCCAGCATTTT.

This clone is medium-sized in the sample. The chain joins TRBV12-3 or TRBV12-4 to TRBJ2-7; no clear D gene. The CDR3 loop spans 13 amino acids. Trimming stripped 7 bases from V and 3 bases from J, with 13 bases between. The CDR3 sequence is CASNLGTHYEQYF. The DNA for the CDR3 is TGTGCCAGCAACCTCGGAACCCACTACGAGCAGTACTTC.

This clone showed up just a few times. This sequence joins TRBV6-1 and TRBJ2-1, with 12 bases matching TRBD2. This CDR3 is 18 amino acids long. V dropped 5 bases and J dropped 2; count of bases not matched to a gene: 10. Germline V CDR1 and CDR2: MNHNS, SASEGT. In DNA, the CDR3 is TGTGCCAGCAGTACAGGGACTAGCGGGCCAGCCGCCTACAATGAGCAGTTCTTC. As protein: CASSTGTSGPAAYNEQFF.

The chain uses TRBV6-1 and TRBJ2-7, with 10 bases aligning to TRBD2. In germline, CDR1 is MNHNS, CDR2 SASEGT. The CDR3 covers 14 residues. V lost 6 bases to trimming and J lost 3 bases; unmatched junction nucleotides: 5. CDR3 loop: CASRPLAGVYEQYF. DNA of the CDR3: TGTGCCAGCAGGCCGCTAGCGGGAGTCTACGAGCAGTACTTC.

This clone is classed as medium-sized. The rearrangement uses TRBV11-2 and TRBJ2-1, with a possible D match to TRBD2 (6 bases). This CDR3 is built from 14 residues. The V gene lost 5 bases and the J gene lost 8 bases, with 16 bases spanning the gap. CDR1 is SGHAT, CDR2 FQNNGV, per germline. The CDR3 reads CASSKTVGEDEQFF. Written as DNA, the CDR3 is TGTGCCAGCAGCAAGACAGTGGGGGAGGATGAGCAGTTCTTC. The entire variable domain, with the rest obtained from reference TRBV11-2 and TRBJ2-1, is as follows: EAGVAQSPRYKIIEKRQSVAFWCNPISGHATLYWYQQILGQGPKLLIQFQNNGVVDDSQLPKDRFSAERLKGVDSTLKIQPAKLEDSAVYLCASSKTVGEDEQFFGPGTRLTVL.

Notes on this clone: It may be a read error: a sequence one base away is much more abundant. The chain couples TRBV10-3 to TRBJ2-7; D is unresolved. Trimming cost V 10 bases and J 1 base, with 23 bases left between them. Germline V CDR1 and CDR2: ENHRY, SYGVKD. The CDR3 has 16 residues. The CDR3 is CANTPLMPLSSYEQYF. The DNA for the CDR3 is TGTGCCAACACACCATTAATGCCCTTGTCATCCTACGAGCAGTACTTC.

A note on this clone: One end of the junction varies from germline; a read error may be responsible. The chain employs TRBV6-1 and TRBJ2-5; D is uncertain. Germline assignment: CDR1 MNHNS and CDR2 SASEGT. The CDR3 covers 11 residues. CDR3 region: CASSLPRAQNF. The CDR3 bases are TGTGCCAGCAGTCTCCCCCGGGCCCAGAACTTT.

The chain employs TRBV20-1 and TRBJ2-7; a weak D match, TRBD2 (7 bases). CDR1 and CDR2 (germline): DFQATT, SNEGSKA (reference sequence). V was shortened by 1 base and J by 0 bases, with 22 bases between the two germline ends. The CDR3 loop spans 18 amino acids. CDR3 amino acids: CSARGTEGGGGSSYEQYF. In DNA, the CDR3 is TGCAGTGCTAGAGGGACAGAGGGTGGCGGGGGTTCCTCCTACGAGCAGTACTTC.

Note on this clone: The germline gene is not matched at one end of the junction; a read error may be the cause. This sequence joins TRBV20-1 and TRBJ2-3; D remains unclear. Germline V CDR1 and CDR2: DFQATT, SNEGSKA (reference sequence). The CDR3 has 10 residues. The CDR3 DNA reads as TGCAGTGCTATCCGGTATACGCAGTATTTC. Its protein is CSAIRYTQYF.

On this clone: One end of the junction fails to match germline, which may point to a read error. The CDR3 DNA follows: TGTGCCGGCATCCCCATTTGGGGGACCGGTGAGCTGTTTTTT. This translates into CAGIPIWGTGELFF. The J gene is TRBJ2-2, the V gene TRBV2, with D perhaps matching TRBD1 or TRBD2 (5 bases each). The CDR3 extends over 14 amino acids. The germline V gene has CDR1 SNHLY and CDR2 FYNNEI.

By sample fraction, this clone is medium-sized (0.01 to 0.1%). The V and J genes are TRBV10-2 and TRBJ2-3, with unresolved D. The V end lost 7 bases, the J end lost 0 bases, and 5 bases lay between the germline ends. The CDR3 covers 12 residues. Germline values: CDR1 WSHSY, CDR2 SAAADI. CDR3 DNA: TGCGCCAGCAAACCGAGCACAGATACGCAGTATTTT. Translation gives CASKPSTDTQYF.

This clone was recorded at least ten times. A read error may be the cause here, since a much bigger clone is one base away. The chain employs TRBV20-1 and TRBJ1-1; D unresolved. The CDR3 sequence is 9 residues long. CDR1 and CDR2 (germline): DFQATT, SNEGSKA (reference sequence). The ends were cut back, 5 bases at V and 10 bases at J, with 8 bases in the middle. CDR3 sequence (DNA): TGCAGTGCTCTCCCCGGAGCTTTCTTT. Amino acids: CSALPGAFF.